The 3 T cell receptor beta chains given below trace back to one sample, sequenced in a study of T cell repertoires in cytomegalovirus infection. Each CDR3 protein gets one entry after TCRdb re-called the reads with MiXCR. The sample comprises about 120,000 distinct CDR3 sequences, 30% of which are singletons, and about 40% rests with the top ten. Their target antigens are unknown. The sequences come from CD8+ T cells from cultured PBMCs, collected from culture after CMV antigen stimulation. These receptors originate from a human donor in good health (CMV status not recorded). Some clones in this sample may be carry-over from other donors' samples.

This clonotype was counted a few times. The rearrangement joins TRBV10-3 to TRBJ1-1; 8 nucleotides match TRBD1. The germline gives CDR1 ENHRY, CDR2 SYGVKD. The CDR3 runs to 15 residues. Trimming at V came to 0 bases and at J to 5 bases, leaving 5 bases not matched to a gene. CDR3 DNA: TGTGCCATCAGTGAGTCCTCAGGGGGCGAGACTGAAGCTTTCTTT. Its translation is CAISESSGGETEAFF.

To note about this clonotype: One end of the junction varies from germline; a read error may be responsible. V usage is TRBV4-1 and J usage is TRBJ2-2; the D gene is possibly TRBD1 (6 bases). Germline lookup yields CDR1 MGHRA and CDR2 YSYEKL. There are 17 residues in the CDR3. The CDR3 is CASSQLPRTVTTGELFF. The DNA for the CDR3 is TGTGCCAGCAGCCAACTGCCGCGGACAGTTACAACCGGGGAGCTGTTTTTT.

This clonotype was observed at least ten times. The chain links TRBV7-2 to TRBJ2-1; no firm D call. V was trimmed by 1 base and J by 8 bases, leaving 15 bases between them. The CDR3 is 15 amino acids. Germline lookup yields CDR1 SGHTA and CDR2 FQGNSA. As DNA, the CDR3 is TGTGCCAGCAGCTTAGATACAGTCCGGAGCCATGAGCAGTTCTTC. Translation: CASSLDTVRSHEQFF.